This T cell receptor (beta chain) appears in the sequencing data of a study of shared clonotypes between healthy human individuals. Background on the study: Those who served as donors were two women and a few men between the ages of 18 and 49. The study used three CD4 naive, three CD4 memory, two CD8 naive and one CD8 memory plate per donor. Broader study findings: It was expected that sequencing depth would affect clonotype sharing among donors.

This clone was detected a few times. Its antigen is still unknown. J lost 1 base, V lost 1 base, and 8 bases had no gene match. CDR1 LGHNA and CDR2 YNFKEQ come from the germline V gene. The CDR3 spans 17 residues. How the authors handled the data: Sequence data from immunoSEQ were junction-only and lacked quality scores; consequently, filtering differed. Some clones are missing from TCRdb's copy, which holds only in-frame ones; the method was immunoSEQ multiplex PCR. The V and J calls and clone size come from that table; D and trimming were worked out from the DNA. Found here are roughly 1 million clones, roughly 75% of them singletons; the top ten hold approximately 1.5%.

The source is a man younger than 35 in good health. Sequenced material: memory CD4+ T cells sorted from blood. Subset: CD45RA-negative fraction. V is TRBV4-2 and J is TRBJ2-5; 8 bases match TRBD2. In nucleotides, the CDR3 is TGTGCCAGCAGCCAAGGAAGCGCGGGGGGACCCCAAGAGACCCAGTACTTC. This gives the protein CASSQGSAGGPQETQYF.